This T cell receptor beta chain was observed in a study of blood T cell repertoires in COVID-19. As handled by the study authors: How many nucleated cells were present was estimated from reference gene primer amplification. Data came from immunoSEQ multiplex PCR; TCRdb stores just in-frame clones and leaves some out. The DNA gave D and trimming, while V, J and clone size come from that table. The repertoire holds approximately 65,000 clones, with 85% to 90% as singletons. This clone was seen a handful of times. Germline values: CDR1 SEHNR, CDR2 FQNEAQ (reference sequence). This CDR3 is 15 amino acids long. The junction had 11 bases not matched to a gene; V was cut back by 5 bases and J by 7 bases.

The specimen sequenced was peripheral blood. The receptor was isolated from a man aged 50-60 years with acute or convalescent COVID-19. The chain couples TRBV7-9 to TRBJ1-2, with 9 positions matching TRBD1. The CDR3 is CASSPPSRTGVGYTF. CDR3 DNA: TGTGCCAGCAGCCCCCCGAGCAGGACAGGGGTTGGCTACACCTTC.